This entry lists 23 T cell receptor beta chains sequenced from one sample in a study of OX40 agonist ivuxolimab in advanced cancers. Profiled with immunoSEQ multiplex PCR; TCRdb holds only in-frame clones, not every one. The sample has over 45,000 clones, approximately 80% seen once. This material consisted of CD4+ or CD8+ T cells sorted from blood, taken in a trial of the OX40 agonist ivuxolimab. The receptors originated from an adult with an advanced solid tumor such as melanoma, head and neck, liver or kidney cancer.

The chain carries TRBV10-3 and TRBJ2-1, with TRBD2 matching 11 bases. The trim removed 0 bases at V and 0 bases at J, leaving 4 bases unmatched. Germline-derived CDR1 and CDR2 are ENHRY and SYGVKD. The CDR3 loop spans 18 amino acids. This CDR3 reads CAISESGTSGGSYNEQFF. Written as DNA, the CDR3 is TGTGCCATCAGTGAGTCAGGTACTAGCGGGGGCTCCTACAATGAGCAGTTCTTC.

The CDR3 nucleotides read TGTGCCAGCAGTGGCCGATTAACCTCGAGGGGAAACACCGGGGAGCTGTTTTTT. As protein: CASSGRLTSRGNTGELFF. The chain links TRBV2 to TRBJ2-2; D tentatively reads TRBD1 or TRBD2 (5 bases each). The CDR3 runs to 18 residues. Germline values: CDR1 SNHLY, CDR2 FYNNEI. Deletions cut 4 bases from V and 2 bases from J, with 20 bases between. The full variable domain, completed using reference TRBV2 and TRBJ2-2, is EPEVTQTPSHQVTQMGQEVILRCVPISNHLYFYWYRQILGQKVEFLVSFYNNEISEKSEIFDDQFSVERPDGSNFTLKIRSTKLEDSAMYFCASSGRLTSRGNTGELFFGEGSRLTVL.

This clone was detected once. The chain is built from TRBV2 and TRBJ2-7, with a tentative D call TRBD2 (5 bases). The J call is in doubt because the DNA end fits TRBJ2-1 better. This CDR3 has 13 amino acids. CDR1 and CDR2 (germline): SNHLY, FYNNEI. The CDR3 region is CASRDSGYNEQFF. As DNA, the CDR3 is TGTGCCAGCAGGGACTCCGGATACAATGAGCAGTTCTTC.

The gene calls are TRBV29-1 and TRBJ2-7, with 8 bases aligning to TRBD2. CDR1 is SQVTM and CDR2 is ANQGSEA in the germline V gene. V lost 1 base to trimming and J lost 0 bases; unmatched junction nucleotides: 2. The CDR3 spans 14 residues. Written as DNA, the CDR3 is TGCAGCGTTGAAGGGAGCGGGAGCTCCTACGAGCAGTACTTC. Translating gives CSVEGSGSSYEQYF.

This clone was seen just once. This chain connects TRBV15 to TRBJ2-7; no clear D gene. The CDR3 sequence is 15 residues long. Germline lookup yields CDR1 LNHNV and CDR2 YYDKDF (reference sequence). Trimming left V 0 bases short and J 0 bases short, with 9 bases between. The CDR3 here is CATSRDFHSSYEQYF. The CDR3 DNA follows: TGTGCCACCAGCAGAGACTTTCACAGCTCCTACGAGCAGTACTTC.

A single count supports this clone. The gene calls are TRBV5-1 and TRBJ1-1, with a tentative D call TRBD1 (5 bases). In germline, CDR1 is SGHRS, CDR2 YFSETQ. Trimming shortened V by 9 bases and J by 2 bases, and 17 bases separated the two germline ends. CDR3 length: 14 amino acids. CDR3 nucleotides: TGCGCCACTCGGGGACGGGGGATAAACACTGAAGCTTTCTTT. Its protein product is CATRGRGINTEAFF. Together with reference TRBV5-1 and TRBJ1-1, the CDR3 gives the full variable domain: KAGVTQTPRYLIKTRGQQVTLSCSPISGHRSVSWYQQTPGQGLQFLFEYFSETQRNKGNFPGRFSGRQFSNSRSEMNVSTLELGDSALYLCATRGRGINTEAFFGQGTRLTVV.

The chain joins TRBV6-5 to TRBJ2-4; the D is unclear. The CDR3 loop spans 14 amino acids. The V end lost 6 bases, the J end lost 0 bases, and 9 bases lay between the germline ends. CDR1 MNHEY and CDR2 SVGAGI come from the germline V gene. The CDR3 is CASRPDVAKNIQYF. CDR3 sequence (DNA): TGTGCCAGCAGACCAGACGTAGCCAAAAACATTCAGTACTTC.

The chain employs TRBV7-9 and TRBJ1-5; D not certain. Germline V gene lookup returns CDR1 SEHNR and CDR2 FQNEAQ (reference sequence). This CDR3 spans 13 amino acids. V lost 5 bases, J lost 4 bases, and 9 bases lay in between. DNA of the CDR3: TGTGCCAGCAGCCCGGACTTGAATCAGCCCCAGCATTTT. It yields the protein CASSPDLNQPQHF. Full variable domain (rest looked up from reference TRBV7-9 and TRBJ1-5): DTGVSQNPRHKITKRGQNVTFRCDPISEHNRLYWYRQTLGQGPEFLTYFQNEAQLEKSRLLSDRFSAERPKGSFSTLEIQRTEQGDSAMYLCASSPDLNQPQHFGDGTRLSIL.

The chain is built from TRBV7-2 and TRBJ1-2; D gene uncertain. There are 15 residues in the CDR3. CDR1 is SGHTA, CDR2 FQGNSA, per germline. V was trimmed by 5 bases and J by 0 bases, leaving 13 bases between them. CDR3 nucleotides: TGTGCCAGCAGCGTAAGCAGGACCACTAACTATGGCTACACCTTC. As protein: CASSVSRTTNYGYTF.

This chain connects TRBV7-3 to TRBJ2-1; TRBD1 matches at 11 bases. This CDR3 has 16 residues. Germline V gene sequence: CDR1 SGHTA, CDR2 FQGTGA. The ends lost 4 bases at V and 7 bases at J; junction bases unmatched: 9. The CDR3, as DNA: TGTGCCAGCAGCTCAGATCGGGACAGGGGGGGAAATGAGCAGTTCTTC. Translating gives CASSSDRDRGGNEQFF.

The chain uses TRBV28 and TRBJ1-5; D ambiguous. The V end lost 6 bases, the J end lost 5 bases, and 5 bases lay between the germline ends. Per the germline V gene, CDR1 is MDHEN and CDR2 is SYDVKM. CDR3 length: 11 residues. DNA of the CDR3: TGTGCCAGCAGCTTACATCAGCCCCAGCATTTT. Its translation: CASSLHQPQHF.

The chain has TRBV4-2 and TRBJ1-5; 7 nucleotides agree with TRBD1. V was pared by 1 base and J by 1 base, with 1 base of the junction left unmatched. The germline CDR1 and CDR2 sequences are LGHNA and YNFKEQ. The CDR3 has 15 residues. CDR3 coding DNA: TGTGCCAGCAGCCAAGCAGGGGGGAGCAATCAGCCCCAGCATTTT. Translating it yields CASSQAGGSNQPQHF.

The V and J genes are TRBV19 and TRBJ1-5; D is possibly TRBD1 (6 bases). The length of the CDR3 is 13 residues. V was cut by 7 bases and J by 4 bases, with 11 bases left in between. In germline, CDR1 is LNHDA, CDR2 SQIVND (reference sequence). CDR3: CASTSGQNQPQHF. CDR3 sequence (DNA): TGTGCCAGTACCTCTGGACAGAATCAGCCCCAGCATTTT. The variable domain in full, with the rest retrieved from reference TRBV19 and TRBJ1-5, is DGGITQSPKYLFRKEGQNVTLSCEQNLNHDAMYWYRQDPGQGLRLIYYSQIVNDFQKGDIAEGYSVSREKKESFPLTVTSAQKNPTAFYLCASTSGQNQPQHFGDGTRLSIL.

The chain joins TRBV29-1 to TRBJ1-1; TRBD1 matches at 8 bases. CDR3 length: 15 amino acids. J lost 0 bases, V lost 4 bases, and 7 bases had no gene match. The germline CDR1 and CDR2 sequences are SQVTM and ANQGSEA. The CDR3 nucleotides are TGCAGCGTTGGTGGCCAGGGGGCAATGAACACTGAAGCTTTCTTT. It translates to CSVGGQGAMNTEAFF.

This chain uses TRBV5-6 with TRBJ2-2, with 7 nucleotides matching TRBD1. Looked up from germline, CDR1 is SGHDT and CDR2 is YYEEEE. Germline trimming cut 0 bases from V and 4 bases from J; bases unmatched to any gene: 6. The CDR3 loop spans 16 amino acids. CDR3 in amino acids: CASSLDRGPATGELFF. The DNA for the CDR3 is TGTGCCAGCAGCTTGGATAGGGGGCCGGCCACCGGGGAGCTGTTTTTT.

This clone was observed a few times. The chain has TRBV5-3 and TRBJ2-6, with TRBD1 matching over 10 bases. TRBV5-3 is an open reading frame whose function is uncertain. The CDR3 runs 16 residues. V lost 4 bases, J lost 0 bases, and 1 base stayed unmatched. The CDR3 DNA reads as TGTGCCAGAAGCGGGACAGGGGTCTCTGGGGCCAACGTCCTGACTTTC. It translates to CARSGTGVSGANVLTF.

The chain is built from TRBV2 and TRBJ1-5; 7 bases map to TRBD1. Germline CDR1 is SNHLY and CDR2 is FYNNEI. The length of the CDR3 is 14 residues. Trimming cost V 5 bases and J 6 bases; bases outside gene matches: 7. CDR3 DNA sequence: TGTGCCAGCAGTACCGGGACAGAAGGTCAGCCCCAGCATTTT. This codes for CASSTGTEGQPQHF.

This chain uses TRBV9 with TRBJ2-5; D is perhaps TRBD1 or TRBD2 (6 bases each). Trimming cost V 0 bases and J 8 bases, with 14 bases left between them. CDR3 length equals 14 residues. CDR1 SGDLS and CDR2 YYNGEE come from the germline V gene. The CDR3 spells CASSVGTGGGTQYF. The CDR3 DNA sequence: TGTGCCAGCAGCGTAGGCACCGGAGGGGGAACCCAGTACTTC. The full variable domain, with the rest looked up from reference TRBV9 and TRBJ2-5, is DSGVTQTPKHLITATGQRVTLRCSPRSGDLSVYWYQQSLDQGLQFLIQYYNGEERAKGNILERFSAQQFPDLHSELNLSSLELGDSALYFCASSVGTGGGTQYFGPGTRLLVL.

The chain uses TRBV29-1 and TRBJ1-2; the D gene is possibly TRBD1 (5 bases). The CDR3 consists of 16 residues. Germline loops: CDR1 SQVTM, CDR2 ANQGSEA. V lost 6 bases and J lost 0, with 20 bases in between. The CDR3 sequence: CSVIRDPDTTNYGYTF. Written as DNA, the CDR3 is TGCAGCGTGATCCGGGACCCAGACACCACTAACTATGGCTACACCTTC.

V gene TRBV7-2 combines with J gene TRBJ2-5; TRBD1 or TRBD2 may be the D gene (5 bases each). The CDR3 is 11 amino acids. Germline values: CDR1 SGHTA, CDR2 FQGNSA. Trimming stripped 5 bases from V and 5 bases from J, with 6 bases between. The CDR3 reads CASSEGETQYF. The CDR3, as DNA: TGTGCCAGCAGCGAGGGGGAGACCCAGTACTTC. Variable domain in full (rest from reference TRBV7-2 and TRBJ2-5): GAGVSQSPSNKVTEKGKDVELRCDPISGHTALYWYRQSLGQGLEFLIYFQGNSAPDKSGLPSDRFSAERTGGSVSTLTIQRTQQEDSAVYLCASSEGETQYFGPGTRLLVL.

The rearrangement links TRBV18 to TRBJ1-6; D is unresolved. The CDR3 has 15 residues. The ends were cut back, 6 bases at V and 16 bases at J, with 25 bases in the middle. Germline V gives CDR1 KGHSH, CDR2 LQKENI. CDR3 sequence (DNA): TGTGCCAGCTCTGCTGCCGGACCCCCCCAGACGGAACTCCACTTT. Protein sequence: CASSAAGPPQTELHF.

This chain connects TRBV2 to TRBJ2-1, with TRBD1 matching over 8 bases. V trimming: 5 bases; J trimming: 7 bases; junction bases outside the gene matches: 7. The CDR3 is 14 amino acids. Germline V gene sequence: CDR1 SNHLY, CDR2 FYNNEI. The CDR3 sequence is CASSLGTGWNEQFF. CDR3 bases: TGTGCCAGCAGTCTGGGGACAGGTTGGAATGAGCAGTTCTTC.

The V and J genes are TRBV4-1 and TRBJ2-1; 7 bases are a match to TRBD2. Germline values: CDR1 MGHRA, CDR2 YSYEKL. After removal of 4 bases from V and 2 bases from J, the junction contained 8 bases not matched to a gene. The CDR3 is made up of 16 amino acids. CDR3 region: CASSRSEGGTYNEQFF. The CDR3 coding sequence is TGCGCCAGCAGCCGGTCGGAGGGAGGGACCTACAATGAGCAGTTCTTC.